The 6 T cell receptor beta chains reported below all come from one sample, sequenced in a study of control samples from healthy donors and cancer patients. TCRdb's copy holds only in-frame clones and misses some; the assay was immunoSEQ multiplex PCR. The repertoire includes about 51,000 clones, about nine tenths of them detected once, and around two fifths sits in the top ten. Sequenced material: PBMCs. These receptors were obtained from a man between 45 and 60 years old with head and neck cancer.

CDR3 residues: CASSPGQAGDYEQYF. Here the CDR3 DNA reads TGTGCCAGCAGCCCAGGACAGGCAGGGGACTACGAGCAGTACTTC. The chain uses TRBV11-3 and TRBJ2-7; 7 bases are shared with TRBD1. The CDR3 is 15 amino acids. CDR1 is SGHNT and CDR2 is YENEEA in the germline V gene. Trimming removed 5 bases from V and 3 bases from J; junction bases left unmatched: 10.

The chain links TRBV11-2 to TRBJ2-7, with D possibly matching TRBD1 (5 bases). This CDR3 contains 15 residues. CDR1 and CDR2 from the germline V gene are SGHAT and FQNNGV. Trimming left V 5 bases short and J 2 bases short, with 16 bases between. The CDR3 reads CASSQTVGRAYEQYF. In DNA form, the CDR3 reads TGTGCCAGCAGCCAAACCGTCGGCAGGGCCTACGAGCAGTACTTC.

The chain uses TRBV27 and TRBJ2-1; D remains ambiguous. Deletions cut 5 bases from V and 8 bases from J, with 7 bases between. Germline values: CDR1 MNHEY, CDR2 SMNVEV (reference sequence). The CDR3 totals 11 residues. CDR3 sequence (DNA): TGTGCCAGCAGTAAATTTCATGAGCAGTTCTTC. Its translation is CASSKFHEQFF.

The chain couples TRBV13 to TRBJ1-6; D not certain. CDR1 and CDR2 (germline): PRHDT, FYEKMQ (reference sequence). There are 14 residues in the CDR3. V was shortened by 8 bases and J by 13 bases, with 21 bases between the two germline ends. The DNA of the CDR3 is TGTGCCAGCCGGGCAGGCCTAGGGCTGTGGCCCCTCCACTTT. This encodes CASRAGLGLWPLHF.

The V gene is TRBV19, the J gene TRBJ2-1, with D unclear. The CDR3 loop spans 14 amino acids. The ends were cut back, 1 base at V and 6 bases at J, with 10 bases in the middle. Germline loops: CDR1 LNHDA, CDR2 SQIVND (reference sequence). CDR3 DNA: TGTGCCAGTAGTATAGCTGGCTCATTCAATGAGCAGTTCTTC. It specifies CASSIAGSFNEQFF.

The CDR3 bases are TGTGCCAGCTCAGTCACAACAGGGGGTGTATCCACTGAAGCTTTCTTT. It is translated as CASSVTTGGVSTEAFF. The chain is built from TRBV18 and TRBJ1-1, with 8 bases fitting TRBD1. The CDR3 has 16 residues. The trim removed 5 bases at V and 4 bases at J, leaving 12 bases unmatched. Germline V gene sequence: CDR1 KGHSH, CDR2 LQKENI.